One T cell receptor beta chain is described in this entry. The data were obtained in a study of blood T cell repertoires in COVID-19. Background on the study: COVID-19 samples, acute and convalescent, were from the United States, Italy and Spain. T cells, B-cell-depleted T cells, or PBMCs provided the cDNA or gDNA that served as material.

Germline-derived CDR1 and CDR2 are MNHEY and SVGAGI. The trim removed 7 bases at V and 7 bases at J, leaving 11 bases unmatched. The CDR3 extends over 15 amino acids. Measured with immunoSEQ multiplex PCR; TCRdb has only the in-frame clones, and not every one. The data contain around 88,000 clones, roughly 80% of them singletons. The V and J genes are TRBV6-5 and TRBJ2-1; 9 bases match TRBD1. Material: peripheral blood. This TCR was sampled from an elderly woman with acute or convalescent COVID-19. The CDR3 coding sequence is TGTGCCAGCATTTCGGGCGGGACAGGGTCTAATGAGCAGTTCTTC. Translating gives CASISGGTGSNEQFF.